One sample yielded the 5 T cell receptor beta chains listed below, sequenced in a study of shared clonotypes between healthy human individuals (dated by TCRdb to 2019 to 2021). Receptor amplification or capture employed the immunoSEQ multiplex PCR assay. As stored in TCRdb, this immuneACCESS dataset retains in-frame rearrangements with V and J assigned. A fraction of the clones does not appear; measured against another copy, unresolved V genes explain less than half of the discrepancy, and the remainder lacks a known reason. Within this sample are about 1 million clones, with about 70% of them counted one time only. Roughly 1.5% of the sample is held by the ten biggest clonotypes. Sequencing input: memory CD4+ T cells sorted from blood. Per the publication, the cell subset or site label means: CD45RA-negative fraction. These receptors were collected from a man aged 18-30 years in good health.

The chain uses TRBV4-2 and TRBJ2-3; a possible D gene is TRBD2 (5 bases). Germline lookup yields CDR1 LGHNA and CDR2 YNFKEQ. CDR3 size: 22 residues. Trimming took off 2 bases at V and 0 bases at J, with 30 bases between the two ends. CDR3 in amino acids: CASSQKAQAGDQLPSSTDTQYF. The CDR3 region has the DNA TGTGCCAGCAGCCAAAAAGCCCAAGCCGGGGATCAACTTCCTAGCAGCACAGATACGCAGTATTTT.

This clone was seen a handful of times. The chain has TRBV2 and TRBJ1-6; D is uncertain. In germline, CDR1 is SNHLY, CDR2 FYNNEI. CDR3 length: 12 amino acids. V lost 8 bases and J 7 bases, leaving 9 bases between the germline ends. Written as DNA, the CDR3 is TGTGCCAGCTTTCGTGGGAATTCACCCCTCCACTTT. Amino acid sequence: CASFRGNSPLHF.

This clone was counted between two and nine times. CDR3 amino acids: CASMTQGHYGYTF. In DNA, the CDR3 is TGTGCCAGTATGACACAGGGACACTATGGCTACACCTTC. V is TRBV19 and J is TRBJ1-2; a possible D gene is TRBD1 (6 bases). V was shortened by 7 bases and J by 3 bases, with 12 bases between the two germline ends. The length of the CDR3 is 13 residues. Germline lookup yields CDR1 LNHDA and CDR2 SQIVND (reference sequence).

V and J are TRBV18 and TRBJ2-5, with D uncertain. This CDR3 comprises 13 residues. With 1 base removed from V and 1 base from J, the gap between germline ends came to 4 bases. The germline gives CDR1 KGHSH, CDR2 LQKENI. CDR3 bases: TGTGCCAGCTCACCACATCCCCAAGAGACCCAGTACTTC. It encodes CASSPHPQETQYF.

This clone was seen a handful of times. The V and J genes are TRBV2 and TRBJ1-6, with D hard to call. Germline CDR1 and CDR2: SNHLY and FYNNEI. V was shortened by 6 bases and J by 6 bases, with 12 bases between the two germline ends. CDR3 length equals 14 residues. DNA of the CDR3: TGTGCCAGCAGCGGACGTACTCTTAATTCACCCCTCCACTTT. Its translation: CASSGRTLNSPLHF. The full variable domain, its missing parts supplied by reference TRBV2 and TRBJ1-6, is EPEVTQTPSHQVTQMGQEVILRCVPISNHLYFYWYRQILGQKVEFLVSFYNNEISEKSEIFDDQFSVERPDGSNFTLKIRSTKLEDSAMYFCASSGRTLNSPLHFGNGTRLTVT.